A selection of T cell receptor beta chains follows, all from one sample in a study of T cells after yellow fever vaccination. TCRdb reprocessed the 5' RACE reads via MiXCR and lists one record per CDR3 protein. The data hold 600,000 to 750,000 distinct CDR3 sequences, with around an eighth observed a single time. The specimen was PBMCs, collected on the day of the yellow fever booster vaccination. The receptors originated from a man in his thirties or forties who received the YFV17D yellow fever vaccine. CDR3s include the opening cysteine and the closing phenylalanine or tryptophan. A D gene is named only where the DNA matches it firmly. Size is stated for part of the rows, as once, few or many counts, or as a class when the clone is expanded.

few	TRBV6-2/TRBV6-3	.	TRBJ1-2	CASSYSQASYGYTF	TGTGCCAGCAGTTACTCGCAAGCGAGCTATGGCTACACCTTC
.	TRBV5-1	.	TRBJ1-1	CASSLVVMNTEAFF	TGCGCCAGCAGCTTGGTAGTTATGAACACTGAAGCTTTCTTT
.	TRBV5-4	.	TRBJ2-5	CASSLGHLQETQYF	TGTGCCAGCAGCTTGGGACACTTGCAAGAGACCCAGTACTTC
many	TRBV7-2	.	TRBJ2-5	CASSLRVSETQYF	TGTGCCAGCAGCTTAAGGGTCTCAGAGACCCAGTACTTC
few	TRBV15	TRBD1	TRBJ1-4	CATSRMGQGGEKLFF	TGTGCCACCAGCAGAATGGGACAGGGGGGTGAAAAACTGTTTTTT
few	TRBV7-6	.	TRBJ2-5	CASSVEVVETQYF	TGTGCCAGCAGCGTGGAGGTTGTGGAGACCCAGTACTTC
.	TRBV7-8	.	TRBJ2-1	CASSPRSGLSYNEQFF	TGTGCCAGCAGCCCCCGTTCGGGTCTGTCCTACAATGAGCAGTTCTTC
few	TRBV7-9	.	TRBJ2-1	CASREGVSYNEQFF	TGTGCCAGCAGGGAGGGGGTGTCCTACAATGAGCAGTTCTTC
.	TRBV20-1	.	TRBJ2-7	CSAGTYYEQYF	TGCAGTGCTGGGACCTATTACGAGCAGTACTTC
few	TRBV21-1	.	TRBJ1-5	CASSRPGQGDNQPQHF	TGTGCCAGCAGCAGACCGGGACAGGGTGACAATCAGCCCCAGCATTTT
few	TRBV29-1	TRBD2	TRBJ2-1	CSVDAGGPYNEQFF	TGCAGCGTTGACGCGGGAGGGCCCTACAATGAGCAGTTCTTC
few	TRBV24-1	TRBD2	TRBJ2-1	CATSDAGLAGNNEQFF	TGTGCCACCAGTGACGCGGGACTAGCGGGGAACAATGAGCAGTTCTTC
few	TRBV5-6	.	TRBJ1-2	CASSWPSGTNGYTF	TGTGCCAGCAGCTGGCCGTCGGGGACGAATGGCTACACCTTC
many	TRBV20-1	.	TRBJ2-4	CSVGFDIQYF	TGCAGTGTTGGGTTCGACATTCAGTACTTC
.	TRBV19	.	TRBJ1-5	CASRGLGSYSNQPQHF	TGTGCCAGTAGAGGCTTGGGGAGCTATAGCAATCAGCCCCAGCATTTT
.	TRBV7-2	TRBD1	TRBJ1-1	CASSWGQGANTEAFF	TGTGCCAGCAGCTGGGGGCAGGGGGCGAACACTGAAGCTTTCTTT
.	TRBV12-3/TRBV12-4	.	TRBJ2-1	CASSLEKDLVF	TGTGCCAGCAGTTTGGAGAAGGACTTGGTCTTC
.	TRBV5-1	TRBD2	TRBJ2-2	CASTVAGATGELFF	TGCGCCAGCACCGTAGCGGGAGCGACCGGGGAGCTGTTTTTT
.	TRBV19	TRBD1	TRBJ2-2	CASRRTGENTGELFF	TGTGCCAGTAGACGGACAGGAGAGAACACCGGGGAGCTGTTTTTT
many	TRBV24-1	TRBD1	TRBJ2-7	CATSDPQDRVYEQYF	TGTGCCACCAGTGATCCCCAGGACAGGGTCTACGAGCAGTACTTC
.	TRBV7-9	TRBD1	TRBJ2-4	CASSGLRGLAKNIQYF	TGTGCCAGCAGCGGACTCAGGGGGCTCGCCAAAAACATTCAGTACTTC
few	TRBV19	TRBD2	TRBJ2-1	CASSGTSGVGGQFF	TGTGCCAGTAGTGGGACTAGCGGAGTGGGGGGGCAGTTCTTC
.	TRBV12-3/TRBV12-4	.	TRBJ2-1	CASSTTNIEQFF	TGTGCCAGCAGCACGACTAATATTGAGCAGTTCTTC
many	TRBV29-1	.	TRBJ2-6	CSVEDSPGTRSGANVLTF	TGCAGCGTTGAAGATAGCCCAGGAACTAGGTCTGGGGCCAACGTCCTGACTTTC
few	TRBV5-1	.	TRBJ2-5	CASSPGWEETQYF	TGCGCCAGCAGCCCGGGATGGGAAGAGACCCAGTACTTC
few	TRBV12-3/TRBV12-4	TRBD2	TRBJ2-7	CASSLAGGRVGEQYF	TGTGCCAGCAGTTTAGCTGGCGGGAGGGTGGGGGAGCAGTACTTC
.	TRBV20-1	.	TRBJ2-1	CSARYSREYEQFF	TGCAGTGCTAGATACTCCCGGGAGTATGAGCAGTTCTTC
.	TRBV5-1	TRBD2	TRBJ2-2	CASRRTSDPGELFF	TGCGCCAGCAGGAGGACTAGCGACCCCGGGGAGCTGTTTTTT
.	TRBV5-1	.	TRBJ2-3	CASSLGIASDTQYF	TGCGCCAGCAGCTTGGGAATAGCTTCAGATACGCAGTATTTT
.	TRBV29-1	.	TRBJ2-2	CSVRDRTELFF	TGCAGCGTTAGAGACAGGACGGAGCTGTTTTTT
many	TRBV30	TRBD2	TRBJ2-4	CAWSGLAVNIQYF	TGTGCCTGGAGCGGACTAGCGGTAAACATTCAGTACTTC
many	TRBV29-1	.	TRBJ2-3	CSVEVADTQYF	TGCAGCGTTGAAGTAGCGGATACGCAGTATTTT
.	TRBV12-3/TRBV12-4	.	TRBJ1-3	CASSFMGQGNTIYF	TGTGCCAGCAGTTTTATGGGGCAAGGAAACACCATATATTTT
.	TRBV20-1	TRBD1	TRBJ2-7	CSASSGQGTYEQYF	TGCAGTGCTAGCTCAGGACAGGGGACCTACGAGCAGTACTTC
.	TRBV9	TRBD2	TRBJ2-1	CASSVGTSGSPMSSYNEQFF	TGTGCCAGCAGCGTCGGGACTAGCGGGAGTCCCATGAGCTCCTACAATGAGCAGTTCTTC
many	TRBV14	TRBD1	TRBJ2-1	CASSQYRDSYNEQFF	TGTGCCAGCAGCCAGTACCGGGACAGCTACAATGAGCAGTTCTTC
many	TRBV12-3/TRBV12-4	.	TRBJ2-7	CASSGISYEQYF	TGTGCCAGCAGCGGGATCTCCTACGAGCAGTACTTC
.	TRBV19	.	TRBJ1-5	CASSSRGGNQPQHF	TGTGCCAGTAGTAGTCGGGGGGGGAATCAGCCCCAGCATTTT
few	TRBV11-2	.	TRBJ2-1	CASSASASVQFF	TGTGCCTCCTCGGCGAGCGCGTCGGTGCAGTTCTTC
few	TRBV9	.	TRBJ2-1	CASSTHGSGGGEQFF	TGTGCCAGCAGCACCCACGGTTCGGGCGGAGGGGAGCAGTTCTTC
.	TRBV5-1	TRBD2	TRBJ2-1	CASSPGSAGGLNEQFF	TGCGCCAGCAGCCCCGGATCAGCGGGAGGCTTAAATGAGCAGTTCTTC
few	TRBV29-1	.	TRBJ2-5	CSVLLGIQETQYF	TGCAGCGTACTCCTGGGGATCCAAGAGACCCAGTACTTC
few	TRBV7-2	TRBD1	TRBJ1-1	CASSSRQGVVTEAFF	TGTGCCAGCAGCTCGCGACAGGGTGTAGTCACTGAAGCTTTCTTT
.	TRBV18	TRBD2	TRBJ2-7	CASSPSSGRRNEQYF	TGTGCCAGCTCACCATCGAGCGGGAGGCGGAACGAGCAGTACTTC
.	TRBV5-4	TRBD1	TRBJ2-5	CASSFDRGQGYQETQYF	TGTGCCAGCAGCTTCGACAGGGGGCAGGGGTACCAAGAGACCCAGTACTTC
.	TRBV20-1	TRBD2	TRBJ2-7	CSARVNGGGRATYEQYF	TGCAGTGCTAGAGTAAATGGTGGCGGGAGGGCAACCTACGAGCAGTACTTC